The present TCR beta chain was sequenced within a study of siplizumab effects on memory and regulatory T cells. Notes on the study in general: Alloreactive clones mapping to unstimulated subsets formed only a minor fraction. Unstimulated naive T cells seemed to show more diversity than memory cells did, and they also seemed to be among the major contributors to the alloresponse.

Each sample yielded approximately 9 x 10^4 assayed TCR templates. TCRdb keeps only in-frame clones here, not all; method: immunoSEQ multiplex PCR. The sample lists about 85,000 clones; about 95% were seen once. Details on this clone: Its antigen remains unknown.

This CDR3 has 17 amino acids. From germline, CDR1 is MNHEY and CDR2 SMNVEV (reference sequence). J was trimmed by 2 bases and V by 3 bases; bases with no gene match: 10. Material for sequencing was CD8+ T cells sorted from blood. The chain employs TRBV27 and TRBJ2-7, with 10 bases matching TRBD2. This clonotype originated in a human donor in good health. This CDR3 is CASSFQPGTSVTYEQYF. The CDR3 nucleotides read TGTGCCAGCAGTTTTCAACCCGGGACTAGCGTAACCTACGAGCAGTACTTC.